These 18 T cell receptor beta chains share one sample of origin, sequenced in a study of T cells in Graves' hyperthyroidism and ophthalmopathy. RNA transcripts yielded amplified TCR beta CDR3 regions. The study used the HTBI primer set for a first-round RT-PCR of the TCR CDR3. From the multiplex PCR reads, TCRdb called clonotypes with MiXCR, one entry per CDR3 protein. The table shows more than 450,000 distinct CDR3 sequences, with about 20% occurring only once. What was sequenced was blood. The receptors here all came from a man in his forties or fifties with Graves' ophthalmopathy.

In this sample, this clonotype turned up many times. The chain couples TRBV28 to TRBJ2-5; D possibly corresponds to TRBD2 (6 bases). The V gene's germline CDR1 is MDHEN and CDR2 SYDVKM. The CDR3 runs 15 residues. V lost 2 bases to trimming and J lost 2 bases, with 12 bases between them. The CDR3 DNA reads TGTGCCAGCAGTTTACGGCAGGCGGGGCAAGAGACCCAGTACTTC. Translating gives CASSLRQAGQETQYF.

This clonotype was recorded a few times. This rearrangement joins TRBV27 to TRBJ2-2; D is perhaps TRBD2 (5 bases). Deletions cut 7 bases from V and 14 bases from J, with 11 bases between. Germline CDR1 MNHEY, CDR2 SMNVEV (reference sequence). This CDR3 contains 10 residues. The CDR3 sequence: CASTAEGLFF. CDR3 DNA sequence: TGTGCCAGCACCGCAGAGGGACTGTTTTTT.

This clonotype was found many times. CDR3 loop: CASSQDSYRAEAFF. As DNA, the CDR3 is TGTGCCAGCAGCCAAGATTCATATAGGGCTGAAGCTTTCTTT. This chain uses TRBV3-1 with TRBJ1-1; D call uncertain. V was shortened by 0 bases and J by 6 bases, with 11 bases between the two germline ends. The V gene's germline CDR1 is LGHDT and CDR2 YNNKEL (reference sequence). This CDR3 region has 14 residues.

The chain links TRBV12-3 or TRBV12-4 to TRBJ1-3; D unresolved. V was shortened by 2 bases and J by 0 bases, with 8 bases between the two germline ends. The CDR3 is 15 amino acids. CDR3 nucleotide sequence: TGTGCCAGCAGTTTACGAGGGAACTCTGGAAACACCATATATTTT. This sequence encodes CASSLRGNSGNTIYF.

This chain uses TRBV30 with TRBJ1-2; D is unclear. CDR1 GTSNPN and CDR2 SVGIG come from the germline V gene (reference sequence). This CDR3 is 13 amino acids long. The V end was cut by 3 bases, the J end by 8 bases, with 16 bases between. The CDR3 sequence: CAWRFVGSRGYTF. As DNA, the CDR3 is TGTGCCTGGAGGTTCGTAGGGTCTCGGGGCTACACCTTC.

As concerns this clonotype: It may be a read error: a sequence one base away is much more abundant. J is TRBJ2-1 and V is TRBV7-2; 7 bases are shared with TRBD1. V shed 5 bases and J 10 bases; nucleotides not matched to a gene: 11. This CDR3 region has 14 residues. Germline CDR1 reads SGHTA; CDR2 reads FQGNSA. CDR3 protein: CASSTRTGSYEQFF. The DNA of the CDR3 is TGTGCCAGCAGCACGCGGACAGGTAGCTACGAGCAGTTCTTC.

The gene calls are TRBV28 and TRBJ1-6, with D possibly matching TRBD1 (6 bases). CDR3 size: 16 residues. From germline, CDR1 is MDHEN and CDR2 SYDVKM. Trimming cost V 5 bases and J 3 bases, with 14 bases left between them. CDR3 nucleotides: TGTGCCAGCAGTCCCCGATACAGGGTCTATAATTCACCCCTCCACTTT. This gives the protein CASSPRYRVYNSPLHF. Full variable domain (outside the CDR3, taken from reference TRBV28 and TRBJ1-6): DVKVTQSSRYLVKRTGEKVFLECVQDMDHENMFWYRQDPGLGLRLIYFSYDVKMKEKGDIPEGYSVSREKKERFSLILESASTNQTSMYLCASSPRYRVYNSPLHFGNGTRLTVT.

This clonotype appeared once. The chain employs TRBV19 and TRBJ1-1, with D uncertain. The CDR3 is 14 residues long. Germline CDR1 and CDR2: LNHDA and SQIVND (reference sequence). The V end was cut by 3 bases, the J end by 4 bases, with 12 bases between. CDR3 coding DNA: TGTGCCAGTAGTATTTCGTTCAGTGGCACTGAAGCTTTCTTT. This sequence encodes CASSISFSGTEAFF.

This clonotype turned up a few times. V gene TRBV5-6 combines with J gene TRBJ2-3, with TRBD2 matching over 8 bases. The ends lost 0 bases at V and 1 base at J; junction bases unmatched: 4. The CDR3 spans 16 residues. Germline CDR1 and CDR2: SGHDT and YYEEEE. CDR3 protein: CASSLVSGIRTDTQYF. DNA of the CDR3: TGTGCCAGCAGCTTGGTTAGCGGGATTCGCACAGATACGCAGTATTTT.

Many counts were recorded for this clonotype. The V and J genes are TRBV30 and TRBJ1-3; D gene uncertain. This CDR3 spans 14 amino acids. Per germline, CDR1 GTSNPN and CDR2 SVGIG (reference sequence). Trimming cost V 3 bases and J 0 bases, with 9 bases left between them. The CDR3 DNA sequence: TGTGCCTGGAGGGGATCGAACTCTGGAAACACCATATATTTT. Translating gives CAWRGSNSGNTIYF.

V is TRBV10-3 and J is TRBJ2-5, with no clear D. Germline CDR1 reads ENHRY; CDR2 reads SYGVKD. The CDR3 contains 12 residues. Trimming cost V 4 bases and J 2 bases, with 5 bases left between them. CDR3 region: CAISGQQETQYF. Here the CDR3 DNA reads TGTGCCATCAGTGGCCAGCAAGAGACCCAGTACTTC.

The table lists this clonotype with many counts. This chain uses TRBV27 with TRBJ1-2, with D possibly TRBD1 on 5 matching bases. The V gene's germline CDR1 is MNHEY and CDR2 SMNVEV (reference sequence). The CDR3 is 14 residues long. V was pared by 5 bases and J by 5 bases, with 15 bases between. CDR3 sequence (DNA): TGTGCCAGCAGTGCCTCCGGCGGGGGGTATGGCTACACCTTC. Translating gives CASSASGGGYGYTF.

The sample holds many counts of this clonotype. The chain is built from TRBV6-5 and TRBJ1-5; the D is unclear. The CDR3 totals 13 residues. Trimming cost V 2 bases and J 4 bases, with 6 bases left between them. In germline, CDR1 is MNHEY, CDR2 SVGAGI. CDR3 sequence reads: CASSYDLNQPQHF. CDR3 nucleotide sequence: TGTGCCAGCAGTTACGACCTTAATCAGCCCCAGCATTTT.

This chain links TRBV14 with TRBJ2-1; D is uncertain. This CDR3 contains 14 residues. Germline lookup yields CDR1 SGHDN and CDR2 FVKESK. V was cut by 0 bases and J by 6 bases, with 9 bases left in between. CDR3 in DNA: TGTGCCAGCAGCCAAGATACAATTACCAATGAGCAGTTCTTC. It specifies CASSQDTITNEQFF. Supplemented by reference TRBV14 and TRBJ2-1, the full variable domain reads EAGVTQFPSHSVIEKGQTVTLRCDPISGHDNLYWYRRVMGKEIKFLLHFVKESKQDESGMPNNRFLAERTGGTYSTLKVQPAELEDSGVYFCASSQDTITNEQFFGPGTRLTVL.

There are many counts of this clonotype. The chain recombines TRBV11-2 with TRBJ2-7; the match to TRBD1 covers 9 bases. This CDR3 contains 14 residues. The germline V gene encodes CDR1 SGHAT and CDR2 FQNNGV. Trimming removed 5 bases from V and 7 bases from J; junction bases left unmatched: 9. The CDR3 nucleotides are TGTGCCAGCAGCCCCAACAGGGGGCCGGGGGAGCAGTACTTC. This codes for CASSPNRGPGEQYF. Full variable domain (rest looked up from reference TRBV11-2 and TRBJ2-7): EAGVAQSPRYKIIEKRQSVAFWCNPISGHATLYWYQQILGQGPKLLIQFQNNGVVDDSQLPKDRFSAERLKGVDSTLKIQPAKLEDSAVYLCASSPNRGPGEQYFGPGTRLTVT.

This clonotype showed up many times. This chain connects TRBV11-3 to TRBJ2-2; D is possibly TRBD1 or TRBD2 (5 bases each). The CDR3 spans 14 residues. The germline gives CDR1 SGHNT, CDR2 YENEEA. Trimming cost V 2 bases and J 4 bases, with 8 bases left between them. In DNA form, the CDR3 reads TGTGCCAGCAGCTTAACGAGGGGCACCGGGGAGCTGTTTTTT. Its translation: CASSLTRGTGELFF.

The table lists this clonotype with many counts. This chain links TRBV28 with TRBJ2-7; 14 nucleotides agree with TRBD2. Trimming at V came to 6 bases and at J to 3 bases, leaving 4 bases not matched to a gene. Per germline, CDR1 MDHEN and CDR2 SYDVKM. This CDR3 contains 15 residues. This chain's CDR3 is CASSRGTSGSYEQYF. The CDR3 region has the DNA TGTGCCAGCAGCCGTGGGACTAGCGGGAGCTACGAGCAGTACTTC.

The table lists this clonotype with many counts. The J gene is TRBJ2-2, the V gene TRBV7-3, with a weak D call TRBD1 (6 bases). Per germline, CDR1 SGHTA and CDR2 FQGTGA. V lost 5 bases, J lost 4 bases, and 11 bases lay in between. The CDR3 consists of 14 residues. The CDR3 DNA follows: TGTGCCAGCAGCCCTCAAGGGGGCACCGGGGAGCTGTTTTTT. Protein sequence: CASSPQGGTGELFF.